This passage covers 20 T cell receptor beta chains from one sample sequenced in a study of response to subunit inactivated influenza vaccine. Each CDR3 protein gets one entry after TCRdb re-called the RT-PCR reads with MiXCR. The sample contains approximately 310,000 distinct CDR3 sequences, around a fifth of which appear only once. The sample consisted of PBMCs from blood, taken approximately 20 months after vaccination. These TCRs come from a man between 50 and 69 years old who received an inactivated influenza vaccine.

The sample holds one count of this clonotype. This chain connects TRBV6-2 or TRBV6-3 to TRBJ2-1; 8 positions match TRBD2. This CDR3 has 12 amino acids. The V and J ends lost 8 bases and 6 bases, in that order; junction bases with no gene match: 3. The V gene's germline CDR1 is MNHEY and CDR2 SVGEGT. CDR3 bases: TGTGCCAGCGGGACTAGACCCAATGAGCAGTTCTTC. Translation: CASGTRPNEQFF.

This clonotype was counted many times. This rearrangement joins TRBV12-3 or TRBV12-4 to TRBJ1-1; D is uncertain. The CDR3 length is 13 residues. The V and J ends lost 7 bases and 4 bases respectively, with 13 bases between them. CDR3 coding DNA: TGTGCCAGCACCGGTGGGGTCGGCACTGAAGCTTTCTTT. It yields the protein CASTGGVGTEAFF.

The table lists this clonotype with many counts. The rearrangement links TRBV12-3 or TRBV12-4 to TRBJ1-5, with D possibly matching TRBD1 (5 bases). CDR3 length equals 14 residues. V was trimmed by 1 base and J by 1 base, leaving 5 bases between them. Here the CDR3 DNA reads TGTGCCAGCAGTTTAGGACAGAGCAATCAGCCCCAGCATTTT. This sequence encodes CASSLGQSNQPQHF.

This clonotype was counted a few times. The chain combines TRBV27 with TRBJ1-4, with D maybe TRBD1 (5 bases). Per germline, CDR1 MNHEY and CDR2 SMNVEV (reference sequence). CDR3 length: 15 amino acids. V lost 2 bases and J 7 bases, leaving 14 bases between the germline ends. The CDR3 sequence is CASSLGGGPPEKLFF. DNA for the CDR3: TGTGCCAGCAGTTTAGGCGGGGGACCTCCTGAAAAACTGTTTTTT.

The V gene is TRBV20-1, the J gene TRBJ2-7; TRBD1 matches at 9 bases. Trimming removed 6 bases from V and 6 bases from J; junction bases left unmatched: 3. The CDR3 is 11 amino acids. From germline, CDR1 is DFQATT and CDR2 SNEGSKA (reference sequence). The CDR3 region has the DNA TGCAGTGCACAGGACAGGGGCGAGCAGTACTTC. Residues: CSAQDRGEQYF.

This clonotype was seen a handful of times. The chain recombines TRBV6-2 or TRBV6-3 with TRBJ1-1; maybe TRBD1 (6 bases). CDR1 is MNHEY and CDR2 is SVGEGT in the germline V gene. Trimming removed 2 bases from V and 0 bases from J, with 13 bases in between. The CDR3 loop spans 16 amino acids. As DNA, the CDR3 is TGTGCCAGCAGTTACCGCAGGGGTTTTCTGAACACTGAAGCTTTCTTT. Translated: CASSYRRGFLNTEAFF.

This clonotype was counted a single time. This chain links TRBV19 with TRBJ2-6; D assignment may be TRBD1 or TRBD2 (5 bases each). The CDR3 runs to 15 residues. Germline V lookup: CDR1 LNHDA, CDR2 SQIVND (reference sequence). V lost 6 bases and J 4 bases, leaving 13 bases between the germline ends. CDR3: CASSPDGTGANVLTF. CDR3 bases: TGTGCCAGTAGCCCCGACGGGACCGGGGCCAACGTCCTGACTTTC.

The CDR3 reads CASSLGGVITGELFF. The DNA for the CDR3 is TGTGCCAGCAGCCTAGGAGGGGTTATAACCGGGGAGCTGTTTTTT. V usage is TRBV12-3 or TRBV12-4 and J usage is TRBJ2-2; perhaps TRBD2 as D (6 bases). Trimming cost V 6 bases and J 5 bases, with 16 bases left between them. This CDR3 has 15 amino acids.

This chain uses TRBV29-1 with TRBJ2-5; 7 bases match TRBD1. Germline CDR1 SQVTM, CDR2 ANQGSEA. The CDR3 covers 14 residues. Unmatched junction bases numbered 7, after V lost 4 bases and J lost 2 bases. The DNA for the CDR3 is TGCAGCGTTGTGACATCGGGACAGCAAGAGACCCAGTACTTC. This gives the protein CSVVTSGQQETQYF.

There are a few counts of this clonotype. CDR3 residues: CASSQELFANRGYTF. The CDR3 DNA reads as TGCGCCAGCAGCCAAGAGCTTTTCGCAAACAGGGGCTACACCTTC. The V call is TRBV4-1, the J call TRBJ1-2; a possible D gene is TRBD1 (5 bases). Looked up from germline, CDR1 is MGHRA and CDR2 is YSYEKL. The CDR3 runs 15 residues. V lost 0 bases and J 8 bases, leaving 16 bases between the germline ends.

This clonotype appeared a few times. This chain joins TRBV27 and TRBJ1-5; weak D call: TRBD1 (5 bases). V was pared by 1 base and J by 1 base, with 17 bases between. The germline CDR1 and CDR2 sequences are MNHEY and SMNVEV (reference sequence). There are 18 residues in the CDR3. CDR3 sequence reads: CASSLYAGGMLSNQPQHF. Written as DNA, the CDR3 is TGTGCCAGCAGTTTATATGCGGGGGGTATGCTGAGCAATCAGCCCCAGCATTTT.

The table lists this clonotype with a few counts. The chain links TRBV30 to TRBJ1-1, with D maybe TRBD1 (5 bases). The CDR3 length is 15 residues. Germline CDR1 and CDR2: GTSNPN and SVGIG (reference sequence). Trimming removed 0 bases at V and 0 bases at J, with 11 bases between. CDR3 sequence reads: CAWSVRRGMNTEAFF. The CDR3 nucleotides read TGTGCCTGGAGTGTTCGGAGGGGTATGAACACTGAAGCTTTCTTT.

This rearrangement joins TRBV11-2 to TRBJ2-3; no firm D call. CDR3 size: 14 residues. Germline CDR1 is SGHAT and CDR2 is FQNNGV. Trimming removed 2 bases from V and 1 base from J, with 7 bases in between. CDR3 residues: CASSLIPRTDTQYF. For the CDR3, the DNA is TGTGCCAGCAGCTTAATTCCACGCACAGATACGCAGTATTTT.

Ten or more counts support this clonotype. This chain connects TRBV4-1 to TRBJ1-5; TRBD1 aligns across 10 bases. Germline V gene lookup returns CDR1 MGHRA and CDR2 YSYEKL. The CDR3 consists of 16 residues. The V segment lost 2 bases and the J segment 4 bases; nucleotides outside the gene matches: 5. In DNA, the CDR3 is TGCGCCAGCAGCCAAACCTTGGGACAGGGGAATCAGCCCCAGCATTTT. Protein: CASSQTLGQGNQPQHF.

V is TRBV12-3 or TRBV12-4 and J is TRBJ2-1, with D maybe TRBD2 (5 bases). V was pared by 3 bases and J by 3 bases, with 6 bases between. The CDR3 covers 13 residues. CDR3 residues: CASSLDFYNEQFF. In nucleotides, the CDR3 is TGTGCCAGCAGTTTGGACTTCTACAATGAGCAGTTCTTC.

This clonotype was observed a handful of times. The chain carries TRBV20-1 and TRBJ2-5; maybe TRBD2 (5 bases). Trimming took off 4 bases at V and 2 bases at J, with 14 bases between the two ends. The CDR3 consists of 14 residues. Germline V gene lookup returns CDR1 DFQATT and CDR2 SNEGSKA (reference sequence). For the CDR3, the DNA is TGCAGTGCTAAGATTCGCGGGTTACAAGAGACCCAGTACTTC. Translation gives CSAKIRGLQETQYF.

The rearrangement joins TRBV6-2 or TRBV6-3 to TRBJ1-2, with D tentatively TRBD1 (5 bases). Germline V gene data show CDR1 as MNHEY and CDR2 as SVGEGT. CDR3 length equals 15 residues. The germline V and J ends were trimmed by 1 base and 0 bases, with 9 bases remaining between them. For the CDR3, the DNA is TGTGCCAGCAGTTACTGGGGACGAACTAACTATGGCTACACCTTC. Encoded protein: CASSYWGRTNYGYTF.

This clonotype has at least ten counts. The CDR3 DNA reads TGCGCCAGCAGCTCCGGACAGGGCTATGGCTACACCTTC. Protein product: CASSSGQGYGYTF. The chain combines TRBV4-1 with TRBJ1-2; 8 nucleotides match TRBD1. The length of the CDR3 is 13 residues. The trim removed 5 bases at V and 4 bases at J, leaving 3 bases unmatched. The germline gives CDR1 MGHRA, CDR2 YSYEKL.

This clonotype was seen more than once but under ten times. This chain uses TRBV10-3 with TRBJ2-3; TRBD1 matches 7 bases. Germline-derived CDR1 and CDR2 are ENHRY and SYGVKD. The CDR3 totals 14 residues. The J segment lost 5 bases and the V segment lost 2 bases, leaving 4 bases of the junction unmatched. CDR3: CAISETGVEDTQYF. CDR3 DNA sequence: TGTGCCATCAGTGAGACAGGGGTGGAAGATACGCAGTATTTT.

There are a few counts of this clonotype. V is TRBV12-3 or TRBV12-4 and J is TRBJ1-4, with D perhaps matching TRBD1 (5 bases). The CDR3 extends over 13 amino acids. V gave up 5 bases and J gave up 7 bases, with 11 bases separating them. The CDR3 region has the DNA TGTGCCAGCAGTCCAGGGAGGGTTGAAAAACTGTTTTTT. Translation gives CASSPGRVEKLFF.